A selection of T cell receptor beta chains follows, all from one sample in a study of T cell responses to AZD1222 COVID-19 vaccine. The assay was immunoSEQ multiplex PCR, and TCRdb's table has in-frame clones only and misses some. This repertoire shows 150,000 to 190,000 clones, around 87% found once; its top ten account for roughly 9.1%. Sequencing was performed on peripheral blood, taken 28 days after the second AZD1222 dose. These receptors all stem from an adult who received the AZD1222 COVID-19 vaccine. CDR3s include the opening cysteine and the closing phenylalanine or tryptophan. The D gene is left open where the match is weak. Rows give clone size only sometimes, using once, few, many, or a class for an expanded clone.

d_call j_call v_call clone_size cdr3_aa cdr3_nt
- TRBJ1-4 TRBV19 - CASSNGGPPYGKLFF TGTGCCAGTAGTAACGGGGGGCCGCCTTATGGAAAACTGTTTTTT
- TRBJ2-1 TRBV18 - CASSPLGEQFF TGTGCCAGCTCACCATTGGGTGAGCAGTTCTTC
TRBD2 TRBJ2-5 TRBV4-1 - CASSQVAGGQETQYF TGCGCCAGCAGCCAGGTAGCGGGAGGTCAGGAGACCCAGTACTTC
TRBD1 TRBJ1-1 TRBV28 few CASRRHRGLGTEAFF TGTGCCAGCAGGAGACACAGGGGGCTCGGCACTGAAGCTTTCTTT
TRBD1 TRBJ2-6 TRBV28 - CASSLIGTGISGANVLTF TGTGCCAGCAGTTTGATAGGGACAGGGATTTCTGGGGCCAACGTCCTGACTTTC
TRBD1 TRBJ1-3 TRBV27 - CASSSLQGAGNTIYF TGTGCCAGCAGTTCCCTTCAGGGGGCGGGAAACACCATATATTTT
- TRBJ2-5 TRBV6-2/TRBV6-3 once CASSRNGWETQYF TGTGCCAGCAGCCGCAACGGGTGGGAGACCCAGTACTTC
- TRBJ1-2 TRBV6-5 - CARPPGWPINYGYTF TGTGCCAGGCCCCCCGGGTGGCCTATTAACTATGGCTACACCTTC
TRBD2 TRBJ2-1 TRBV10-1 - CASRTSGRVNEQFF TGCGCCAGCAGGACTAGCGGGAGGGTAAATGAGCAGTTCTTC
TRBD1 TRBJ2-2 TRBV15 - CATSREPPPRNLDRVNTGELFF TGTGCCACCAGCAGAGAGCCCCCCCCCAGGAATCTCGACAGGGTGAACACCGGGGAGCTGTTTTTT
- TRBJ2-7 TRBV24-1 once CATSDSTYEQYF TGTGCCACCAGTGACTCCACCTACGAGCAGTACTTC
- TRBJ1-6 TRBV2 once CASSAYSGNSPLHF TGTGCCAGCAGTGCCTATTCGGGGAATTCACCCCTCCACTTT
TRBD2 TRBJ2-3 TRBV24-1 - CATSELAGASTDTQYF TGTGCCACCAGTGAGTTAGCGGGAGCGAGCACAGATACGCAGTATTTT
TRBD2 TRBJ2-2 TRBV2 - CASSGTGLADTGELFF TGTGCCAGCAGCGGGACGGGACTAGCCGACACCGGGGAGCTGTTTTTT
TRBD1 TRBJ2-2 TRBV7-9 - CASQHPQGASNTGELFF TGTGCCAGCCAGCACCCCCAGGGGGCTTCGAACACCGGGGAGCTGTTTTTT
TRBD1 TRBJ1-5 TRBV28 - CASSFSPSRGANQPQHF TGTGCCAGCAGTTTTTCCCCCAGCAGGGGGGCCAATCAGCCCCAGCATTTT
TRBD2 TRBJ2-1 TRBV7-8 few CASSPQRGDMQFF TGTGCCAGCAGCCCTCAGCGGGGGGACATGCAGTTCTTC
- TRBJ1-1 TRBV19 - CASSKIWTENTEAFF TGTGCCAGTAGTAAAATATGGACAGAGAACACTGAAGCTTTCTTT
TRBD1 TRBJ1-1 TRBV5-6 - CASSIGQGAGEAFF TGTGCCAGCAGCATCGGACAGGGGGCCGGTGAAGCTTTCTTT
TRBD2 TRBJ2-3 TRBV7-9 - CASSSLAVATDTQYF TGTGCCAGCAGTTCTCTAGCGGTCGCAACAGATACGCAGTATTTT
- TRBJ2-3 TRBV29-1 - CSVSRDTDTQYF TGCAGCGTTTCTCGGGACACAGATACGCAGTATTTT
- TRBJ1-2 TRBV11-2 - CASSLAGNYGYTF TGTGCCAGCAGCTTAGCAGGGAACTATGGCTACACCTTC
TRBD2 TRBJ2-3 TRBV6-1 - CASSERREWGDTQYF TGTGCCAGCAGTGAGAGGCGGGAGTGGGGAGATACGCAGTATTTT
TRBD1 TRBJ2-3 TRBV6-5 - CASSSVGQGADTQYF TGTGCCAGCAGTTCCGTCGGACAGGGAGCAGATACGCAGTATTTT
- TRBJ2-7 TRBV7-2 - CASSLGRSSYEQYF TGTGCCAGCAGCCTCGGACGGAGCTCCTACGAGCAGTACTTC
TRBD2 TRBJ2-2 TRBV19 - CASSTGTSGRNTGELFF TGTGCCAGTAGTACTGGGACTAGCGGGAGGAACACCGGGGAGCTGTTTTTT
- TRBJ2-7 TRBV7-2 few CASSFGTQVYEQYF TGTGCCAGCAGCTTCGGGACACAAGTCTACGAGCAGTACTTC
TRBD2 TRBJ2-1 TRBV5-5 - CASRPTSGSSYNEQFF TGTGCCAGCAGGCCGACTAGCGGGAGCTCCTACAATGAGCAGTTCTTC
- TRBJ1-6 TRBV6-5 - CASRGRDPNSALHF TGTGCCAGCAGGGGAAGGGACCCAAATTCTGCCCTCCACTTT
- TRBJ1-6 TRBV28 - CASSPRQSSYNSPLHF TGTGCCAGCAGTCCCCGACAGAGCTCCTATAATTCACCCCTCCACTTT
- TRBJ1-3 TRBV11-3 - CASSLDGNTIYF TGTGCCAGCAGCTTAGATGGAAACACCATATATTTT
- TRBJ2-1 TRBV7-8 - CASSLFSSYEQFF TGTGCCAGCAGCTTATTTAGCAGTTATGAGCAGTTCTTC
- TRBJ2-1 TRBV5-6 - CASSPVYGYNEQFF TGTGCCAGCAGCCCGGTGTACGGTTACAATGAGCAGTTCTTC
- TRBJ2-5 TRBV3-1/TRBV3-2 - CASSQAGARGRQETQYF TGTGCCAGCAGCCAAGCTGGGGCGCGGGGAAGACAAGAGACCCAGTACTTC
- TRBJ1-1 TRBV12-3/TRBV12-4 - CASTLPGGEAFF TGTGCCAGCACTCTCCCGGGTGGTGAAGCTTTCTTT
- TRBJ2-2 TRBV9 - CASSVGGDYTGELFF TGTGCCAGCAGCGTAGGGGGGGACTACACCGGGGAGCTGTTTTTT
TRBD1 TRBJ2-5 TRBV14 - CASSQAGTVQETQYF TGTGCCAGCAGCCAGGCCGGGACAGTTCAAGAGACCCAGTACTTC
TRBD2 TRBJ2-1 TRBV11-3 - CASSLDLAGKGGEQFF TGTGCCAGCAGCTTAGATTTAGCGGGAAAGGGGGGTGAGCAGTTCTTC
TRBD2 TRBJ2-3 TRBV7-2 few CASSLTSGSGTQYF TGTGCCAGCAGTTTAACTAGCGGGAGTGGTACGCAGTATTTT
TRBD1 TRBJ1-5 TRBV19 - CASSTAGGNQPQHF TGTGCCAGTAGTACCGCAGGGGGTAATCAGCCCCAGCATTTT
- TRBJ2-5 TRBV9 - CASSPTLWGGFNF TGTGCCAGCAGCCCAACTCTTTGGGGTGGGTTTAACTTC
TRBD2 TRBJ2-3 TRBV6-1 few CASSEGTSGRAPDTQYF TGTGCCAGCAGTGAAGGAACTAGCGGGAGGGCCCCAGATACGCAGTATTTT
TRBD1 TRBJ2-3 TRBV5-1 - CASSLWDRDTDTQYF TGCGCCAGCAGCTTGTGGGACAGGGATACAGATACGCAGTATTTT
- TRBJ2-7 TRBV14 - CASSQVSYEQYF TGTGCCAGCAGCCAAGTCTCCTACGAGCAGTACTTC
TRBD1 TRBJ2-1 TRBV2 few CASRGTGENEQFF TGTGCCAGCAGGGGGACAGGGGAGAATGAGCAGTTCTTC
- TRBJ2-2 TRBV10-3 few CAIQGVDTGELFF TGTGCCATTCAGGGAGTGGACACCGGGGAGCTGTTTTTT
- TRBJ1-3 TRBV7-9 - CASSLAGSGNTIYF TGTGCCAGCAGCTTAGCGGGCTCTGGAAACACCATATATTTT